These 11 T cell receptor beta chains share one sample of origin, sequenced in a study of blood T cell repertoires in COVID-19. The repertoire was sequenced with immunoSEQ multiplex PCR; TCRdb's copy has only in-frame clones and lacks some. Found here are over 150,000 clones, roughly 80% of them singletons; the top ten hold roughly 3.7%. Sequences were obtained from peripheral blood. These receptors were taken from a woman of 80 years or more with acute or convalescent COVID-19.

The CDR3 nucleotides read TGTGCCTGGAGCTGGGCTACTAGCGGGAGGGCCCGGTCCTACGAGCAGTACTTC. Amino acid sequence: CAWSWATSGRARSYEQYF. This sequence joins TRBV30 and TRBJ2-7, with 13 bases fitting TRBD2. The V and J ends lost 3 bases and 1 base, in that order; junction bases with no gene match: 12. Germline values: CDR1 GTSNPN, CDR2 SVGIG (reference sequence). There are 18 residues in the CDR3.

This clone was detected only a few times. The rearrangement uses TRBV3-1 (or the pseudogene TRBV3-2) and TRBJ1-4, with D possibly matching TRBD1 (5 bases). Germline CDR1 reads LGHDT; CDR2 reads YNNKEL (reference sequence). CDR3 length equals 15 residues. The V end lost 5 bases, the J end lost 4 bases, and 14 bases lay between the germline ends. CDR3: CASSDSGQYNEKLFF. In DNA form, the CDR3 reads TGTGCCAGCAGCGACTCAGGGCAATATAATGAAAAACTGTTTTTT.

The chain joins TRBV1 to TRBJ2-7; the DNA was not used to check the table's D call, TRBD1. TRBV1 represents a pseudogene. The CDR3 spans 15 residues. CDR3 sequence reads: CTSSQEGDRVYEQYF. Here the CDR3 DNA reads TGCACCAGCAGCCAAGAGGGCGACAGGGTTTACGAGCAGTACTTC.

This clone showed up just a few times. The V and J genes are TRBV19 and TRBJ1-2; weak D call: TRBD1 (5 bases). The germline V gene has CDR1 LNHDA and CDR2 SQIVND (reference sequence). V was trimmed by 2 bases and J by 5 bases, leaving 12 bases between them. The CDR3 contains 14 residues. CDR3 nucleotide sequence: TGTGCCAGTAGTATAAAGGGGAAAATGTATGGCTACACCTTC. Translated, it gives CASSIKGKMYGYTF.

The chain joins TRBV19 to TRBJ1-1; 8 nucleotides match TRBD1. CDR1 and CDR2 from the germline V gene are LNHDA and SQIVND (reference sequence). The CDR3 is made up of 18 amino acids. Trimming at V came to 6 bases and at J to 1 base, leaving 16 bases not matched to a gene. CDR3 sequence reads: CASSKQGAGDRKNTEAFF. CDR3 nucleotide sequence: TGTGCCAGTAGCAAGCAGGGGGCTGGGGACCGTAAGAACACTGAAGCTTTCTTT.

The chain combines TRBV5-1 with TRBJ2-7; D gene uncertain. V was trimmed by 0 bases and J by 4 bases, leaving 11 bases between them. The CDR3 has 14 residues. Germline V CDR1 and CDR2: SGHRS, YFSETQ. The CDR3 here is CASSLDFLRYEQYF. The CDR3 bases are TGCGCCAGCAGCTTGGATTTTTTGCGGTACGAGCAGTACTTC. The variable domain in full, completed from reference TRBV5-1 and TRBJ2-7, reads KAGVTQTPRYLIKTRGQQVTLSCSPISGHRSVSWYQQTPGQGLQFLFEYFSETQRNKGNFPGRFSGRQFSNSRSEMNVSTLELGDSALYLCASSLDFLRYEQYFGPGTRLTVT.

V is TRBV11-2 and J is TRBJ1-2; D not resolved. Germline CDR1 and CDR2: SGHAT and FQNNGV. The V gene lost 0 bases and the J gene lost 1 base, with 3 bases spanning the gap. This CDR3 region has 13 residues. CDR3 in amino acids: CASSLDLNYGYTF. Here the CDR3 DNA reads TGTGCCAGCAGCTTAGACCTTAACTATGGCTACACCTTC.

V is TRBV5-4 and J is TRBJ2-7; D might be TRBD2 (6 bases). Germline CDR1 is SGHNT and CDR2 is YYREEE (reference sequence). V lost 1 base to trimming and J lost 1 base, with 12 bases between them. There are 15 residues in the CDR3. Here the CDR3 DNA reads TGTGCCAGCAGCTTGTGGGGGGTGAGTTCCTACGAGCAGTACTTC. Amino acid sequence: CASSLWGVSSYEQYF.

J is TRBJ2-7 and V is TRBV6-5; perhaps TRBD1 as D (8 bases). V lost 6 bases, J lost 3 bases, and 15 bases lay in between. Per germline, CDR1 MNHEY and CDR2 SVGAGI. The CDR3 extends over 14 amino acids. The CDR3: CASSVQGGIYEQYF. The DNA of the CDR3 is TGTGCCAGCAGCGTACAGGGGGGGATCTACGAGCAGTACTTC.

The chain joins TRBV19 to TRBJ1-1; 8 nucleotides align to TRBD1. There are 14 residues in the CDR3. Germline CDR1 and CDR2: LNHDA and SQIVND (reference sequence). V lost 7 bases to trimming and J lost 1 base; unmatched junction nucleotides: 5. CDR3 bases: TGTGCCAGTAATTTGGGACAGGCGAACACTGAAGCTTTCTTT. Encoded protein: CASNLGQANTEAFF.

This sequence joins TRBV6-6 and TRBJ2-7, with a weak D call TRBD2 (5 bases). The germline V and J ends were trimmed by 6 bases and 6 bases, with 9 bases remaining between them. The CDR3 runs to 11 residues. Germline V gene lookup returns CDR1 MNHNY and CDR2 SVGAGI (reference sequence). The CDR3 coding sequence is TGTGCCAGCAGGTATGAGGGCGAGCAGTACTTC. It specifies CASRYEGEQYF.